This TCR beta chain was identified in a study of blood T cell repertoires in COVID-19. The wider study: From T cells, B-cell-depleted T cells, or PBMCs came the material, which was cDNA or gDNA.

TCRdb's copy holds only in-frame clones and misses some; the assay was immunoSEQ multiplex PCR. The data hold about 300,000 clones, with 70% to 90% observed a single time. V lost 3 bases to trimming and J lost 2 bases, with 11 bases between them. The germline CDR1 and CDR2 sequences are LNHDA and SQIVND (reference sequence). This CDR3 region has 15 residues. This clone showed up just a few times. This chain links TRBV19 with TRBJ1-5, with TRBD1 as a possible D gene (5 bases). The sample consisted of peripheral blood. The TCR was taken from a woman in her 50s with COVID-19, enrolled during active disease. CDR3 sequence reads: CASSMVGGGNQPQHF. The CDR3 nucleotides are TGTGCCAGTAGTATGGTGGGGGGGGGCAATCAGCCCCAGCATTTT.